The 24 T cell receptor beta chains listed next were all sequenced from one sample in a study of blood T cell repertoires in COVID-19. Libraries were prepared by immunoSEQ multiplex PCR; TCRdb keeps only in-frame clonotypes and omits some of them. The repertoire holds 60,000 or so clones, with approximately 84% as singletons. The sequencing sample was made of peripheral blood. All receptors come from a human donor in a cohort sampled during active COVID-19.

This chain connects TRBV7-9 to TRBJ2-1; D uncertain. The CDR3 consists of 15 residues. Germline V CDR1 and CDR2: SEHNR, FQNEAQ (reference sequence). V gave up 1 base and J gave up 2 bases, with 9 bases separating them. The CDR3 sequence: CASSLEISPYNEQFF. For the CDR3, the DNA is TGTGCCAGCAGCTTAGAAATTTCTCCCTACAATGAGCAGTTCTTC.

This chain uses TRBV30 with TRBJ2-6; D remains unclear. Germline CDR1 reads GTSNPN; CDR2 reads SVGIG (reference sequence). V was trimmed by 2 bases and J by 10 bases, leaving 6 bases between them. This CDR3 spans 11 amino acids. DNA of the CDR3: TGTGCCTGGAGTCCCTCTAACGTCCTGACTTTC. Amino acid sequence: CAWSPSNVLTF.

The chain links TRBV18 to TRBJ1-1; 7 bases match TRBD1. This CDR3 has 15 amino acids. CDR1 and CDR2 (germline): KGHSH, LQKENI. Germline trimming cut 0 bases from V and 4 bases from J; bases unmatched to any gene: 5. The CDR3 is CASSPPRGRTTEAFF. CDR3 bases: TGTGCCAGCTCACCACCGAGGGGGCGGACCACTGAAGCTTTCTTT.

The chain employs TRBV2 and TRBJ2-1; 12 bases are shared with TRBD2. J lost 14 bases, V lost 4 bases, and 9 bases had no gene match. The CDR3 runs to 14 residues. Per the germline V gene, CDR1 is SNHLY and CDR2 is FYNNEI. DNA of the CDR3: TGTGCCAGCAGTGCCCAGACTAGCGGGAGACTTAAGTTCTTC. Translated, it gives CASSAQTSGRLKFF.

The chain recombines TRBV6-5 with TRBJ2-7; TRBD1 matches 8 bases. Per germline, CDR1 MNHEY and CDR2 SVGAGI. The CDR3 has 14 amino acids. V shed 0 bases, J shed 3 bases, and the junction held 1 base outside the gene matches. The CDR3 sequence is CASSYSTGGYEQYF. The CDR3 DNA follows: TGTGCCAGCAGTTACTCTACAGGGGGCTACGAGCAGTACTTC.

This clone is termed medium-sized. The chain is built from TRBV19 and TRBJ2-7; 11 bases are shared with TRBD2. The germline CDR1 and CDR2 sequences are LNHDA and SQIVND (reference sequence). This CDR3 has 15 residues. The J segment lost 0 bases and the V segment lost 5 bases, leaving 3 bases of the junction unmatched. The DNA of the CDR3 is TGTGCCAGTAGTTTCGGACTAGCGGGCTCCTACGAGCAGTACTTC. This gives the protein CASSFGLAGSYEQYF.

The rearrangement joins TRBV12-3 or TRBV12-4 to TRBJ2-2; D remains ambiguous. Trimming removed 7 bases at V and 6 bases at J, with 12 bases between. This CDR3 contains 13 residues. For the CDR3, the DNA is TGTGCCAGCACCCTCCAACTCCCCGGGGAGCTGTTTTTT. Translating it yields CASTLQLPGELFF.

This chain connects TRBV27 to TRBJ2-7, with D tentatively TRBD1 (5 bases). Germline V gene sequence: CDR1 MNHEY, CDR2 SMNVEV (reference sequence). The CDR3 loop spans 18 amino acids. V was cut by 3 bases and J by 4 bases, with 25 bases left in between. The DNA for the CDR3 is TGTGCCAGCAGTTTCTTCGGACCCGATGGTGTGGGGCTATACGAGCAGTACTTC. Translation: CASSFFGPDGVGLYEQYF.

The chain is built from TRBV29-1 and TRBJ2-1; 7 positions match TRBD2. Unmatched junction bases numbered 11, after V lost 7 bases and J lost 5 bases. Germline lookup yields CDR1 SQVTM and CDR2 ANQGSEA. The CDR3 consists of 14 residues. Written as DNA, the CDR3 is TGCAGCGCCGGAGTGCGGCTAGCGGACAATGAGCAGTTCTTC. Protein: CSAGVRLADNEQFF.

The chain couples TRBV19 to TRBJ1-5; TRBD1 is a possible D gene (6 bases). Trimming took off 7 bases at V and 3 bases at J, with 10 bases between the two ends. The germline V gene has CDR1 LNHDA and CDR2 SQIVND (reference sequence). The CDR3 loop spans 13 amino acids. The CDR3 nucleotides read TGTGCCAGTAATGACAGGACCAATCAGCCCCAGCATTTT. Its translation is CASNDRTNQPQHF.

CDR3 in amino acids: CASSLVANTEAFF. The CDR3 DNA follows: TGCGCCAGCAGCTTGGTGGCAAACACTGAAGCTTTCTTT. The chain employs TRBV5-1 and TRBJ1-1, with unresolved D. The V gene's germline CDR1 is SGHRS and CDR2 YFSETQ. The CDR3 contains 13 residues. V was trimmed by 0 bases and J by 2 bases, leaving 5 bases between them.

The gene calls are TRBV28 and TRBJ2-5, with D perhaps TRBD1 (6 bases). The V end lost 4 bases, the J end lost 3 bases, and 9 bases lay between the germline ends. Germline V lookup: CDR1 MDHEN, CDR2 SYDVKM. The CDR3 contains 13 residues. CDR3 sequence (DNA): TGTGCCAGCAGTTACAGGGTGAAAGAGACCCAGTACTTC. This codes for CASSYRVKETQYF. Variable domain in full (rest from reference TRBV28 and TRBJ2-5): DVKVTQSSRYLVKRTGEKVFLECVQDMDHENMFWYRQDPGLGLRLIYFSYDVKMKEKGDIPEGYSVSREKKERFSLILESASTNQTSMYLCASSYRVKETQYFGPGTRLLVL.

The V gene is TRBV5-4, the J gene TRBJ2-1, with 8 bases lining up with TRBD2. The CDR3 has 16 amino acids. CDR1 and CDR2 (germline): SGHNT, YYREEE (reference sequence). The junction had 8 bases not matched to a gene; V was cut back by 1 base and J by 5 bases. The CDR3 protein is CASSLPPGTRHNEQFF. DNA of the CDR3: TGTGCCAGCAGCTTGCCCCCCGGGACTAGGCACAATGAGCAGTTCTTC. The complete variable domain, with remaining parts taken from reference TRBV5-4 and TRBJ2-1, reads ETGVTQSPTHLIKTRGQQVTLRCSSQSGHNTVSWYQQALGQGPQFIFQYYREEENGRGNFPPRFSGLQFPNYSSELNVNALELDDSALYLCASSLPPGTRHNEQFFGPGTRLTVL.

In this sample, this clone turned up a few times. The chain recombines TRBV20-1 with TRBJ1-5, with a weak D call TRBD1 (5 bases). Trimming left V 3 bases short and J 2 bases short, with 11 bases between. CDR3 length equals 14 residues. From germline, CDR1 is DFQATT and CDR2 SNEGSKA (reference sequence). The CDR3 nucleotides read TGCAGTGCTAGTCCAGGGTTGGGCAATCAGCCCCAGCATTTT. It yields the protein CSASPGLGNQPQHF.

The chain recombines TRBV6-2 or TRBV6-3 with TRBJ2-2; D is perhaps TRBD2 (6 bases). CDR1 and CDR2 (germline): MNHEY, SVGEGT. V dropped 6 bases and J dropped 6 bases, with 20 bases sitting between them. The CDR3 runs to 16 residues. CDR3 residues: CASSPIVWRAAGELFF. The CDR3 coding sequence is TGTGCCAGCAGCCCCATCGTTTGGAGGGCCGCCGGGGAGCTGTTTTTT.

V is TRBV6-1 and J is TRBJ2-1, with 8 bases fitting TRBD2. V lost 2 bases, J lost 5 bases, and 5 bases stayed unmatched. The CDR3 consists of 15 residues. Germline CDR1 MNHNS, CDR2 SASEGT. The CDR3 DNA sequence: TGTGCCAGCAGTGAACGGCTAGCGGGCAACAATGAGCAGTTCTTC. Amino acid sequence: CASSERLAGNNEQFF.

The chain combines TRBV27 with TRBJ1-6; weak D call: TRBD1 (6 bases). The CDR3 loop spans 14 amino acids. Germline CDR1 is MNHEY and CDR2 is SMNVEV (reference sequence). The V end was cut by 5 bases, the J end by 10 bases, with 15 bases between. This CDR3 reads CASSSRGQSSPLHF. In DNA form, the CDR3 reads TGTGCCAGCAGTAGCCGCGGACAGAGCTCACCCCTCCACTTT.

V is TRBV7-6 and J is TRBJ1-5; tentatively, D is TRBD1 (6 bases). V lost 5 bases and J lost 0, with 11 bases in between. Per germline, CDR1 SGHVS and CDR2 FNYEAQ. The CDR3 totals 15 residues. The DNA for the CDR3 is TGTGCCAGCAGCAAGGACAGTTATAGCAATCAGCCCCAGCATTTT. Translation gives CASSKDSYSNQPQHF.

The chain uses TRBV19 and TRBJ2-1, with TRBD1 matching over 7 bases. This CDR3 contains 12 residues. Per the germline V gene, CDR1 is LNHDA and CDR2 is SQIVND (reference sequence). Unmatched junction bases numbered 10, after V lost 4 bases and J lost 16 bases. DNA for the CDR3: TGTGCCAGTAGTAAAACAGGGGCATCCAGTTTCTTC. Its translation: CASSKTGASSFF.

This chain joins TRBV10-3 and TRBJ2-7; possible D gene TRBD2, 6 bases. There are 15 residues in the CDR3. V lost 6 bases, J lost 3 bases, and 18 bases lay in between. Germline CDR1 reads ENHRY; CDR2 reads SYGVKD. CDR3 DNA sequence: TGTGCCATCAGCGGTGTATCACTAGCTGGCTACGAGCAGTACTTC. As protein: CAISGVSLAGYEQYF.

This clone has only a few counts. This chain links TRBV3-1 (or the pseudogene TRBV3-2) with TRBJ2-1; possibly TRBD2 for D (6 bases). Trimming pared 4 bases from V and 3 bases from J, leaving 13 bases between. The CDR3 has 15 amino acids. Germline lookup yields CDR1 LGHDT and CDR2 YNNKEL (reference sequence). DNA for the CDR3: TGTGCCAGCAGCCGGGGAGGCGATTTCTACAATGAGCAGTTCTTC. This gives the protein CASSRGGDFYNEQFF.

This chain connects TRBV5-1 to TRBJ1-5; a possible D gene is TRBD1 (5 bases). V gave up 0 bases and J gave up 6 bases, with 10 bases separating them. Germline lookup yields CDR1 SGHRS and CDR2 YFSETQ. The CDR3 has 14 amino acids. The CDR3 protein is CASSLAGGTQPQHF. The DNA for the CDR3 is TGCGCCAGCAGCTTGGCCGGGGGAACTCAGCCCCAGCATTTT. Full variable domain (remainder filled in from reference TRBV5-1 and TRBJ1-5): KAGVTQTPRYLIKTRGQQVTLSCSPISGHRSVSWYQQTPGQGLQFLFEYFSETQRNKGNFPGRFSGRQFSNSRSEMNVSTLELGDSALYLCASSLAGGTQPQHFGDGTRLSIL.

This rearrangement joins TRBV3-1 (or the pseudogene TRBV3-2) to TRBJ2-3, with 10 positions matching TRBD2. The CDR3 length is 16 residues. Germline trimming cut 1 base from V and 4 bases from J; bases unmatched to any gene: 5. Germline V lookup: CDR1 LGHDT, CDR2 YNNKEL (reference sequence). The CDR3 spells CASSQVLLAGSDTQYF. The CDR3 coding sequence is TGTGCCAGCAGCCAAGTGTTACTAGCGGGATCAGATACGCAGTATTTT.

V is TRBV2 and J is TRBJ2-1, with D possibly TRBD1 on 5 matching bases. Trimming cost V 5 bases and J 3 bases, with 8 bases left between them. The CDR3 contains 13 residues. Germline V gives CDR1 SNHLY, CDR2 FYNNEI. CDR3 DNA sequence: TGTGCCAGCAGTTCCCAGGGCTACAATGAGCAGTTCTTC. Translating it yields CASSSQGYNEQFF.